The 2 T cell receptor beta chains in this list originate from one sample, sequenced in a study of molecular identifiers for immune sequencing clone quantification. TCRdb ran MiXCR on the PCR reads and lists one entry per CDR3 protein. The table shows 85,000 to 100,000 distinct CDR3 sequences, with 24% occurring only once. Sequencing input: naive CD8+ T cells from blood, with Jurkat cell RNA spiked in. Stated subset: FACS-sorted CD8+CD4-CCR7+CD45RA+ naive T cells. The source is a human donor in good health. Some libraries in this study had Jurkat cell RNA spiked in.

This clonotype has more than one count but fewer than ten. V and J are TRBV27 and TRBJ2-7; maybe TRBD1 (6 bases). The CDR3 is 17 amino acids. V lost 5 bases and J lost 4, with 24 bases in between. Germline values: CDR1 MNHEY, CDR2 SMNVEV (reference sequence). CDR3 nucleotide sequence: TGTGCCAGCAGTGGAAGAGACTACAGGGCGGAATTGTACGAGCAGTACTTC. Its protein is CASSGRDYRAELYEQYF.

This clonotype was counted ten times or more. The chain combines TRBV10-3 with TRBJ2-3, with D hard to call. The CDR3 is 14 amino acids. Germline CDR1 reads ENHRY; CDR2 reads SYGVKD. Trimming shortened V by 4 bases and J by 7 bases, and 15 bases separated the two germline ends. The CDR3 DNA follows: TGTGCCATCAGTGTTCTCGCGGACCCGAATACGCAGTATTTT. Protein product: CAISVLADPNTQYF.